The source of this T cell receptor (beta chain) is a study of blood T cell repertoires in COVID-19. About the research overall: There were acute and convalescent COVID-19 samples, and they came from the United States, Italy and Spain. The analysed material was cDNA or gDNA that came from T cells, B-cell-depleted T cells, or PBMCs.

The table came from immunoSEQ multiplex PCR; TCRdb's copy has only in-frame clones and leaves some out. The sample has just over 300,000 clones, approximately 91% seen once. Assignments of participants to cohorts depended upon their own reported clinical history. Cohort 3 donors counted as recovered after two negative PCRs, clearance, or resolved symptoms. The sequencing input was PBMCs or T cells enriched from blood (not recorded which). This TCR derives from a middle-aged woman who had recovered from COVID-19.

Written as DNA, the CDR3 is TGTGCCAGCCGTGGGGACAGGACTAACTATGGCTACACCTTC. Translation gives CASRGDRTNYGYTF. The chain combines TRBV2 with TRBJ1-2; TRBD1 matches 8 bases. The CDR3 is made up of 14 amino acids. CDR1 and CDR2 from the germline V gene are SNHLY and FYNNEI. V shed 8 bases, J shed 0 bases, and the junction held 5 bases outside the gene matches.